This TCR beta chain was observed in a study of cytomegalovirus exposure and HLA in healthy donors. The primer mix had 60 Vbeta and 13 Jbeta primers. Here immunoSEQ multiplex PCR was the method, and the copy in TCRdb shows in-frame clones only, minus some. The data hold about 140,000 clones, with 80% observed a single time. Germline CDR1 reads MRHNA; CDR2 reads SNTAGT. Trimming cost V 2 bases and J 1 base; bases outside gene matches: 0. The CDR3 is made up of 15 amino acids. The chain is built from TRBV6-4 and TRBJ2-3, with 10 bases aligning to TRBD2. The sample taken for sequencing was PBMCs. The source of this sequence is a woman aged 40 to 55 in good health and CMV-seronegative. The CDR3 loop is CASSDGTSGTDTQYF. DNA of the CDR3: TGTGCCAGCAGTGACGGGACTAGCGGCACAGATACGCAGTATTTT.